This TCR beta chain was observed in a study of blood T cells in healthy people across ages. V lost 6 bases to trimming and J lost 7 bases, with 13 bases between them. Germline V gene sequence: CDR1 DFQATT, CDR2 SNEGSKA (reference sequence). This CDR3 has 13 residues. For the second PCR, which ran for 7 to 11 cycles, a sample-barcoded 5' primer and a J-beta primer mix were used. TCRdb re-called the 5' RACE reads with MiXCR, one entry per CDR3 protein. Of 700,000 to 1,000,000 distinct CDR3 sequences listed, roughly 44% are singletons. Sequencing was performed on blood. The TCR comes from a man in his fifties or sixties in good health. The chain combines TRBV20-1 with TRBJ1-6, with a possible D match to TRBD1 (5 bases). This CDR3 reads CSAPGGGNSPLHF. The CDR3 DNA follows: TGCAGTGCACCCGGTGGGGGGAATTCACCCCTCCACTTT.